The 25 T cell receptor beta chains in this list originate from one sample, sequenced in a study of T-cell memory formation after mild COVID-19. TCRdb ran MiXCR on the 5' RACE reads and lists one entry per CDR3 protein. Of about 110,000 distinct CDR3 sequences detected, 17% appear once; the ten largest clones hold 28%. Source material: PBMCs or a T cell subset sorted from them (not recorded which). These receptors all come from an adult woman who had mild COVID-19 (a few samples of this study predate the infection). Cell type and time point are not known.

The rearrangement links TRBV5-1 to TRBJ1-4, with 7 positions matching TRBD1. V shed 0 bases, J shed 7 bases, and the junction held 9 bases outside the gene matches. Germline loops: CDR1 SGHRS, CDR2 YFSETQ. The CDR3 covers 16 residues. DNA for the CDR3: TGCGCCAGCAGCTTGGGCCCCATGGGACAGCTTGAAAAACTGTTTTTT. This encodes CASSLGPMGQLEKLFF.

Ten or more counts support this clonotype. The chain joins TRBV7-2 to TRBJ2-3; D not resolved. CDR1 and CDR2 from the germline V gene are SGHTA and FQGNSA. V lost 10 bases, J lost 6 bases, and 11 bases lay in between. The CDR3 sequence is 11 residues long. CDR3 coding DNA: TGTGCCACTCCGATCGAGGATACGCAGTATTTT. Amino acid sequence: CATPIEDTQYF.

V and J are TRBV7-9 and TRBJ1-2; D uncertain. Trimming shortened V by 5 bases and J by 0 bases, and 7 bases separated the two germline ends. Germline CDR1 and CDR2: SEHNR and FQNEAQ (reference sequence). This CDR3 spans 13 amino acids. The chain's CDR3 is CASSRMTNYGYTF. CDR3 sequence (DNA): TGTGCCAGCAGCCGTATGACTAACTATGGCTACACCTTC.

This clonotype has more than one count but fewer than ten. The gene calls are TRBV25-1 and TRBJ2-7, with TRBD1 as a possible D gene (5 bases). The CDR3 runs 13 residues. Germline CDR1 reads MGHDK; CDR2 reads SYGVNS. Trimming pared 3 bases from V and 5 bases from J, leaving 11 bases between. DNA of the CDR3: TGTGCCAGCAGTGATACCAGGGCCCACGAGCAGTACTTC. This translates into CASSDTRAHEQYF.

CDR3 nucleotide sequence: TGTGCCAGCAGCTTATATGGGGGCGACGAAAAACTGTTTTTT. It is translated as CASSLYGGDEKLFF. The chain is built from TRBV7-6 and TRBJ1-4, with D perhaps matching TRBD1 (6 bases). CDR3 length: 14 amino acids. In germline, CDR1 is SGHVS, CDR2 FNYEAQ. V was shortened by 2 bases and J by 8 bases, with 12 bases between the two germline ends.

The gene calls are TRBV27 and TRBJ2-7; D is perhaps TRBD2 (6 bases). This CDR3 comprises 15 residues. Germline V gives CDR1 MNHEY, CDR2 SMNVEV (reference sequence). Between the trimmed V and J ends, which lost 1 base and 3 bases, there was a span of 13 bases. The CDR3 region is CASSLLGGTVYEQYF. DNA of the CDR3: TGTGCCAGCAGTTTATTGGGGGGTACCGTCTACGAGCAGTACTTC.

There are a few counts of this clonotype. The rearrangement links TRBV5-1 to TRBJ2-7, with 10 positions matching TRBD1. The CDR3 contains 13 residues. Unmatched junction bases numbered 5, after V lost 8 bases and J lost 3 bases. Germline V gene sequence: CDR1 SGHRS, CDR2 YFSETQ. DNA for the CDR3: TGCGCCAGTGGGACAGGGGACGTCTACGAGCAGTACTTC. Encoded protein: CASGTGDVYEQYF.

This clonotype has only a few counts. The chain has TRBV20-1 and TRBJ1-2; TRBD1 matches 11 bases. J gave up 8 bases and V 5 bases, and 4 bases lay outside the gene matches. Germline values: CDR1 DFQATT, CDR2 SNEGSKA (reference sequence). The CDR3 is 12 amino acids. CDR3 in amino acids: CSAWTGGLGYTF. DNA for the CDR3: TGCAGTGCTTGGACAGGGGGCCTCGGCTACACCTTC.

This clonotype was found a few times. V usage is TRBV29-1 and J usage is TRBJ2-7, with no clear D. There are 12 residues in the CDR3. Germline CDR1 SQVTM, CDR2 ANQGSEA. Trimming took 4 bases from V and 1 from J, leaving 8 bases between them. In nucleotides, the CDR3 is TGCAGCGTTGGTCATGGGTCCTACGAGCAGTACTTC. Its translation is CSVGHGSYEQYF.

The J gene is TRBJ1-1, the V gene TRBV27; TRBD1 matches at 7 bases. Per germline, CDR1 MNHEY and CDR2 SMNVEV (reference sequence). The length of the CDR3 is 14 residues. Trimming removed 5 bases from V and 4 bases from J; junction bases left unmatched: 7. CDR3 in amino acids: CASSPTGLGTEAFF. CDR3 coding DNA: TGTGCCAGCAGTCCGACAGGGTTGGGCACTGAAGCTTTCTTT.

V usage is TRBV20-1 and J usage is TRBJ2-5, with D possibly TRBD2 on 5 matching bases. V lost 4 bases to trimming and J lost 3 bases, with 27 bases between them. Looked up from germline, CDR1 is DFQATT and CDR2 is SNEGSKA (reference sequence). The CDR3 is 18 amino acids. The CDR3 here is CSAKSEASPRQLEETQYF. In DNA, the CDR3 is TGCAGTGCTAAGTCGGAGGCTAGCCCCCGTCAATTGGAAGAGACCCAGTACTTC.

This clonotype was found a few times. The rearrangement joins TRBV6-5 to TRBJ2-2; perhaps TRBD2 as D (6 bases). V was trimmed by 6 bases and J by 6 bases, leaving 17 bases between them. CDR1 is MNHEY, CDR2 SVGAGI, per germline. This CDR3 is 15 amino acids long. The CDR3 DNA is TGTGCCAGCAGCCTTATCTCGCCGGGGGCCGGGGAGCTGTTTTTT. Encoded protein: CASSLISPGAGELFF.

V gene TRBV7-6 combines with J gene TRBJ2-7; D may be TRBD1 or TRBD2 (5 bases each). CDR1 is SGHVS and CDR2 is FNYEAQ in the germline V gene. V was clipped by 1 base and J by 6 bases, with 10 bases between them. This CDR3 contains 13 residues. The CDR3 DNA sequence: TGTGCCAGCAGCTTAGATGGTGGGGGCGAGCAGTACTTC. Protein: CASSLDGGGEQYF.

The J gene is TRBJ2-2, the V gene TRBV19; no reliable D call. This CDR3 region has 14 residues. Per germline, CDR1 LNHDA and CDR2 SQIVND (reference sequence). V lost 5 bases and J lost 0, with 7 bases in between. This CDR3 is CASSRAPNTGELFF. DNA for the CDR3: TGTGCCAGTAGTCGGGCCCCGAACACCGGGGAGCTGTTTTTT. The full variable domain, rest sourced from reference TRBV19 and TRBJ2-2, is DGGITQSPKYLFRKEGQNVTLSCEQNLNHDAMYWYRQDPGQGLRLIYYSQIVNDFQKGDIAEGYSVSREKKESFPLTVTSAQKNPTAFYLCASSRAPNTGELFFGEGSRLTVL.

This chain uses TRBV7-9 with TRBJ2-7, with TRBD1 identical over 7 bases. V trimming: 9 bases; J trimming: 4 bases; junction bases outside the gene matches: 6. The germline V gene has CDR1 SEHNR and CDR2 FQNEAQ (reference sequence). There are 12 residues in the CDR3. This CDR3 reads CASTRGPYEQYF. In DNA form, the CDR3 reads TGTGCCAGTACGAGGGGGCCTTACGAGCAGTACTTC. The full variable domain, in which reference TRBV7-9 and TRBJ2-7 provide the parts outside the CDR3, is DTGVSQNPRHKITKRGQNVTFRCDPISEHNRLYWYRQTLGQGPEFLTYFQNEAQLEKSRLLSDRFSAERPKGSFSTLEIQRTEQGDSAMYLCASTRGPYEQYFGPGTRLTVT.

This chain uses TRBV27 with TRBJ2-5; 12 nucleotides agree with TRBD2. CDR1 MNHEY and CDR2 SMNVEV come from the germline V gene (reference sequence). The CDR3 is 14 residues long. Trimming took 7 bases from V and 4 from J; bases not matched to a gene: 4. CDR3 amino acids: CASTSGLAGETQYF. The CDR3 DNA follows: TGTGCCAGCACCTCGGGACTAGCGGGAGAGACCCAGTACTTC.

The chain has TRBV9 and TRBJ1-5; D remains unclear. This CDR3 has 14 amino acids. V lost 0 bases and J lost 3, with 7 bases in between. Germline assignment: CDR1 SGDLS and CDR2 YYNGEE. The CDR3 sequence: CASSVASTNQPQHF. The CDR3 bases are TGTGCCAGCAGCGTAGCCAGCACCAATCAGCCCCAGCATTTT.

The table lists this clonotype with many counts. CDR3 nucleotide sequence: TGCGCCAGCAGCCCCTTCATGGACAGCGAACCTTACAATGAGCAGTTCTTC. Encoded protein: CASSPFMDSEPYNEQFF. The chain is built from TRBV4-3 and TRBJ2-1; D is perhaps TRBD1 (6 bases). CDR1 and CDR2 from the germline V gene are LGHNA and YSLEER. V shed 4 bases and J shed 4 bases, with 20 bases lying between them. The CDR3 sequence is 17 residues long.

In its sample, this clonotype was seen a few times. V and J are TRBV10-3 and TRBJ2-7, with D perhaps TRBD1 (5 bases). In germline, CDR1 is ENHRY, CDR2 SYGVKD. Trimming took off 5 bases at V and 6 bases at J, with 11 bases between the two ends. This CDR3 spans 12 amino acids. The CDR3 nucleotides read TGTGCCATCAGTCCCCCAGGGCGCGAGCAGTACTTC. Translation gives CAISPPGREQYF.

The CDR3 loop is CASGTGVYGYTF. The CDR3 DNA follows: TGCGCCAGCGGGACAGGGGTATACGGCTACACCTTC. This rearrangement joins TRBV4-1 to TRBJ1-2, with 10 bases aligning to TRBD1. The CDR3 length is 12 residues. The germline CDR1 and CDR2 sequences are MGHRA and YSYEKL. The trim removed 8 bases at V and 8 bases at J, leaving 5 bases unmatched.

There are a few counts of this clonotype. The genes are TRBV29-1 and TRBJ1-2; 12 nucleotides line up with TRBD1. The CDR3 is 15 amino acids. Germline V gives CDR1 SQVTM, CDR2 ANQGSEA. V was clipped by 6 bases and J by 2 bases; unmatched bases: 7. CDR3 bases: TGCAGCGTAGATCCGGGACAGGGGGCGAACTATGGCTACACCTTC. Translation: CSVDPGQGANYGYTF.

This clonotype was counted between two and nine times. The chain couples TRBV7-9 to TRBJ2-1; D is unresolved. The CDR3 contains 12 residues. Germline CDR1 is SEHNR and CDR2 is FQNEAQ (reference sequence). V was trimmed by 3 bases and J by 9 bases, leaving 9 bases between them. The CDR3, as DNA: TGTGCCAGCAGCTTCATAGCCACTGAGCAGTTCTTC. Protein product: CASSFIATEQFF.

This clonotype occurred a few times. This chain connects TRBV9 to TRBJ2-1; perhaps TRBD2 as D (5 bases). The germline V gene encodes CDR1 SGDLS and CDR2 YYNGEE. Trimming stripped 5 bases from V and 11 bases from J, with 26 bases between. The length of the CDR3 is 16 residues. CDR3 DNA sequence: TGTGCCAGCAGTCCCAGCGGAGCAATGTACAATGACCAGCAGTTCTTC. This encodes CASSPSGAMYNDQQFF.

This sequence joins TRBV4-1 and TRBJ1-5; 8 nucleotides match TRBD1. V lost 3 bases to trimming and J lost 0 bases; unmatched junction nucleotides: 4. CDR1 MGHRA and CDR2 YSYEKL come from the germline V gene. CDR3 length equals 16 residues. CDR3 sequence (DNA): TGCGCCAGCAGCCAGAAGACAGGGGATAGCAATCAGCCCCAGCATTTT. Its translation: CASSQKTGDSNQPQHF.

This clonotype appeared a few times. This chain's CDR3 is CASSLGITGDYGYTF. The DNA of the CDR3 is TGTGCCAGCAGCTTAGGCATAACAGGGGACTATGGCTACACCTTC. The chain is built from TRBV13 and TRBJ1-2; TRBD1 matches at 7 bases. The germline CDR1 and CDR2 sequences are PRHDT and FYEKMQ (reference sequence). V trimming: 0 bases; J trimming: 3 bases; junction bases outside the gene matches: 4. This CDR3 spans 15 amino acids.